This T cell receptor beta chain was sequenced during a study of cytomegalovirus exposure and HLA in healthy donors. Study-level points and caveats: For most TCR beta V segments, an earlier analysis put the productive rate at about 87% or about 30% of the time.

Vbeta (60) and Jbeta (13) primers were used in the PCR. The table came from immunoSEQ multiplex PCR; TCRdb's copy has only in-frame clones and leaves some out. Of some 150,000 clones in the sample, around four fifths were seen once. The CDR3 loop spans 12 amino acids. Between the trimmed V and J ends, which lost 7 bases and 1 base, there was a span of 10 bases. Germline values: CDR1 SQVTM, CDR2 ANQGSEA. About this clone: Its matching antigen is unknown.

The chain uses TRBV29-1 and TRBJ1-1; D unresolved. Sequences were obtained from PBMCs. The clonotype comes from a woman in her forties in good health and CMV-seronegative. CDR3 nucleotides: TGCAGCGGAAGGAGGACGAACACTGAAGCTTTCTTT. It encodes CSGRRTNTEAFF.